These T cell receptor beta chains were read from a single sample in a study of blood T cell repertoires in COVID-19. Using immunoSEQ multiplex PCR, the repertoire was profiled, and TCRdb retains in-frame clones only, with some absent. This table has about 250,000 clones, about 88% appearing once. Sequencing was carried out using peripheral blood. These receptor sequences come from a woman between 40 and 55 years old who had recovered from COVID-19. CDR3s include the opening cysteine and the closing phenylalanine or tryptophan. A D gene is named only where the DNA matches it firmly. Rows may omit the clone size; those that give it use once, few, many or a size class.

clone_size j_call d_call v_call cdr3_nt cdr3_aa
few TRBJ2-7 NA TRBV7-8 TGTGCCAGCAGCCCCCAGGCCAGTGCCTACGAGCAGTACTTC CASSPQASAYEQYF
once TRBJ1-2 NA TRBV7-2 TGTGCCAGCAGAATTACGACGGGGGGCGCAGAGTATGGCTACACCTTC CASRITTGGAEYGYTF
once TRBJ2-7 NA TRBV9 TGTGCCAGCAGCGTAACCCCAAGGGGATCCGAGCAGTACTTC CASSVTPRGSEQYF
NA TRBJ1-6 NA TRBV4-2 TGTGCCAGCAGCCAAGAGAATTGGAGGGGTAATTCACCCCTCCACTTT CASSQENWRGNSPLHF
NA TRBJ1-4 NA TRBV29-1 TGCAGCGTCCCCTTCCCCAGGCACAGGGTGAGGGACGAAAAACTGTTTTTT CSVPFPRHRVRDEKLFF
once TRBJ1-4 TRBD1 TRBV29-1 TGCAGCGCAGGGACAGGGGCTGGAGAAAAACTGTTTTTT CSAGTGAGEKLFF
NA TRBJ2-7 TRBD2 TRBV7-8 TGTGCCAGCAGCTTCGGGAGGGCCTATGGGAAAATGGACTACGAGCAGTACTTC CASSFGRAYGKMDYEQYF
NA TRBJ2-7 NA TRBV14 TGTGCCAGCAGCCAAGATCAGGGGTCGGGCGAGCAGTACTTC CASSQDQGSGEQYF
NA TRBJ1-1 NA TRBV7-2 TGTGCCAGCAGCTTAGTGGGGGGGCTGCTGAACACTGAAGCTTTCTTT CASSLVGGLLNTEAFF
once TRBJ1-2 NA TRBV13 TGTGCCACCAGCTTATTTCCGGGGGATGGCTACACCTTC CATSLFPGDGYTF
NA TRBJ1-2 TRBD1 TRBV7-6 TGTGCCAGCAGCTTACGGACAGGGCCCTTAGATGGCTACACCTTC CASSLRTGPLDGYTF
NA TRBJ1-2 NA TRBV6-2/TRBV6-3 TGTGCCAGCAGTTACTCGGGAGAAGGAATTAACTATGGCTACACCTTC CASSYSGEGINYGYTF
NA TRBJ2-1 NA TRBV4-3 TGCGCCAGCAGCCGGAACAGGGCCTACAATGAGCAGTTCTTC CASSRNRAYNEQFF
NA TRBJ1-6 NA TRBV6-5 TGTGCCAGCAGGCCGCGGGGGTCATCACCCCTCCACTTT CASRPRGSSPLHF
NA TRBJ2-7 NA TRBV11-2 TGTGCCAGCAGCCTGACACCGTTCGAGCAGTACTTC CASSLTPFEQYF
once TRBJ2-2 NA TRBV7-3 TGTGCCAGCAGCGTCGGGTGGAACACCGGGGAGCTGTTTTTT CASSVGWNTGELFF
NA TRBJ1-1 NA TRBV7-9 TGTGCCAGCAGCTTACAGGGTCCAAACACTGAAGCTTTCTTT CASSLQGPNTEAFF
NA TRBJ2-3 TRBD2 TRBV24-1 TGTGCCACCAGTCTCTCGGGGGGGCTTTATACGCAGTATTTT CATSLSGGLYTQYF
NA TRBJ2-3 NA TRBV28 TGTGCCAGCAGTCAGGGGGGTAGCACAGATACGCAGTATTTT CASSQGGSTDTQYF
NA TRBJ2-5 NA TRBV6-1 TGTGCCAGCAGTGACAGACATCTCCAAGAGACCCAGTACTTC CASSDRHLQETQYF
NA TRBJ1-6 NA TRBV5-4 TGTGCCAGCAAACTATTCATGGATCCTAATTCACCCCTCCACTTT CASKLFMDPNSPLHF
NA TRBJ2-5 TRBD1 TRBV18 TGTGCCAGCTCGCCGGGACAGGGACTAGAGACCCAGTACTTC CASSPGQGLETQYF